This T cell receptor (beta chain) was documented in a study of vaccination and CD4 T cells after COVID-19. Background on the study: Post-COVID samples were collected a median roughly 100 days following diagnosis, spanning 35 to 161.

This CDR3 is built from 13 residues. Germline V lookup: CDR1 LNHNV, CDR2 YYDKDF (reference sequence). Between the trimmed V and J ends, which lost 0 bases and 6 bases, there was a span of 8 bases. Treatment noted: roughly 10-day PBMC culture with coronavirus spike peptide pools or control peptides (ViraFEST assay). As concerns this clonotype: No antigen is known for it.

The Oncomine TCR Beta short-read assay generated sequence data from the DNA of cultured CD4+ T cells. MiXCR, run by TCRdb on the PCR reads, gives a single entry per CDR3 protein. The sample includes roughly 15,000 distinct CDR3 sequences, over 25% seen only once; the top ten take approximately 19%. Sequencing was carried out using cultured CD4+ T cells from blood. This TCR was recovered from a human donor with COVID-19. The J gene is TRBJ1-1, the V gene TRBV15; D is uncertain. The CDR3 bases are TGTGCCACCAGCAGAGAACCGGGATCTGAAGCTTTCTTT. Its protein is CATSREPGSEAFF. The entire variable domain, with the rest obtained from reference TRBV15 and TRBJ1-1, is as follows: DAMVIQNPRYQVTQFGKPVTLSCSQTLNHNVMYWYQQKSSQAPKLLFHYYDKDFNNEADTPDNFQSRRPNTSFCFLDIRSPGLGDTAMYLCATSREPGSEAFFGQGTRLTVV.